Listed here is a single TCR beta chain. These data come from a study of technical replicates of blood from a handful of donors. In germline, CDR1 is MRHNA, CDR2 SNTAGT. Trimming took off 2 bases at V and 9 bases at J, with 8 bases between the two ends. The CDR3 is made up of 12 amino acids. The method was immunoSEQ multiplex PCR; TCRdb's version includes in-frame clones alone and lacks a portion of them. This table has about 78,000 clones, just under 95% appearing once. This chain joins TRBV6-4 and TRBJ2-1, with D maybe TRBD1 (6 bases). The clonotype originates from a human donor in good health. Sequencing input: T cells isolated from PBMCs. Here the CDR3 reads CASSDGTSEQFF. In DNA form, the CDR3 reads TGTGCCAGCAGTGACGGGACATCTGAGCAGTTCTTC.